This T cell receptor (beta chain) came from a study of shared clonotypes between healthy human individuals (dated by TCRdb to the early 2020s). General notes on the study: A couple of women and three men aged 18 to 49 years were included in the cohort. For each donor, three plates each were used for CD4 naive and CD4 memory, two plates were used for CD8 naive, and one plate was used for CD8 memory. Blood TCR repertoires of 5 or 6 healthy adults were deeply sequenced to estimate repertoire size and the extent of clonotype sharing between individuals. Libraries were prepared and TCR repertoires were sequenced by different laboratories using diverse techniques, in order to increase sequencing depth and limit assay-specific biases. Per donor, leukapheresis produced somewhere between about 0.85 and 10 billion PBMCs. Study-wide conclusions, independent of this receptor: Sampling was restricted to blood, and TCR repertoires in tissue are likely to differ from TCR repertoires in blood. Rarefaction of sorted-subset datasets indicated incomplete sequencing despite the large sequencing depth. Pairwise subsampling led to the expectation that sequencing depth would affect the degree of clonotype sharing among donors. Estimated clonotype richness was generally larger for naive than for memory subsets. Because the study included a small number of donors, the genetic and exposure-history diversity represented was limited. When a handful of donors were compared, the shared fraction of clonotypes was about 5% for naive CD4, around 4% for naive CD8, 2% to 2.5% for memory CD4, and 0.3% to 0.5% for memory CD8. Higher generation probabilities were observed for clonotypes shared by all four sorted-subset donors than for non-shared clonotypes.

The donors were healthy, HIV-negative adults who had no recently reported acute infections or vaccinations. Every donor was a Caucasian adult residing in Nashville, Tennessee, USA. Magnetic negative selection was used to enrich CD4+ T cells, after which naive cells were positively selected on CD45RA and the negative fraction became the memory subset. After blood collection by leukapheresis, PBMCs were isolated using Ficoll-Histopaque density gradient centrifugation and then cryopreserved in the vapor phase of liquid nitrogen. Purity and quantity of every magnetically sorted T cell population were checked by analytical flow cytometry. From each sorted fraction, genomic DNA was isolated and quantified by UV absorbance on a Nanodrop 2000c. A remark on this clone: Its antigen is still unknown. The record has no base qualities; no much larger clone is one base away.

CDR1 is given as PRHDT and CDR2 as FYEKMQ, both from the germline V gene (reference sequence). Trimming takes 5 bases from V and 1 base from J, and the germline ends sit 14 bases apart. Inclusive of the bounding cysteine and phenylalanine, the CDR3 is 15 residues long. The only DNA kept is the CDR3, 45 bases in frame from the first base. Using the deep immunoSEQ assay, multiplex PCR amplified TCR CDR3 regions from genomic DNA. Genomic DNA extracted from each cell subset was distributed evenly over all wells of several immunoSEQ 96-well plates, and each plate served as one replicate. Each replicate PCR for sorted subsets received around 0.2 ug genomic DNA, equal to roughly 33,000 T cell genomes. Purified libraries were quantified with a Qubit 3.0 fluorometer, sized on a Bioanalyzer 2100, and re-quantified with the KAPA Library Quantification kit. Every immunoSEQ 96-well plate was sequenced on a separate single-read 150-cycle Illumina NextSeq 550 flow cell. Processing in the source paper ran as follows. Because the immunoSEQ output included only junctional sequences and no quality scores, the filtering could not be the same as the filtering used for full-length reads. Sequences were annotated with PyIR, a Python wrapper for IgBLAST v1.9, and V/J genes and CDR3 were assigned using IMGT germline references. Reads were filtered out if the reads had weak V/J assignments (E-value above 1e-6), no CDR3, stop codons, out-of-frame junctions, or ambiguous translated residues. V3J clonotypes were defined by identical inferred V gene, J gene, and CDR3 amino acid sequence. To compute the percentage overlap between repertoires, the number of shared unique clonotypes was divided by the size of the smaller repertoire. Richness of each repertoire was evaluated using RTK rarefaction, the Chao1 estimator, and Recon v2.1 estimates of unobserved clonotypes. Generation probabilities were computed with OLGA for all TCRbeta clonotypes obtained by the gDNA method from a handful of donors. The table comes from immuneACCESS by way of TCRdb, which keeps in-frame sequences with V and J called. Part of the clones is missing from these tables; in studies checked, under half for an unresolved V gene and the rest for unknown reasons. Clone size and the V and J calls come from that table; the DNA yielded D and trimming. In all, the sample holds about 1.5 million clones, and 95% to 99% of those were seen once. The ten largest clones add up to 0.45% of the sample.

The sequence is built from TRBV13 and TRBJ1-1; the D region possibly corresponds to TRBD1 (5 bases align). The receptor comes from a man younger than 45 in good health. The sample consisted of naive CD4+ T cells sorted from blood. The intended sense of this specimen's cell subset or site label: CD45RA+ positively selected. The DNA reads TGTGCCAGCAGCCCGGGGACCAGTCGGAACACTGAAGCTTTCTTT. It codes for CASSPGTSRNTEAFF.